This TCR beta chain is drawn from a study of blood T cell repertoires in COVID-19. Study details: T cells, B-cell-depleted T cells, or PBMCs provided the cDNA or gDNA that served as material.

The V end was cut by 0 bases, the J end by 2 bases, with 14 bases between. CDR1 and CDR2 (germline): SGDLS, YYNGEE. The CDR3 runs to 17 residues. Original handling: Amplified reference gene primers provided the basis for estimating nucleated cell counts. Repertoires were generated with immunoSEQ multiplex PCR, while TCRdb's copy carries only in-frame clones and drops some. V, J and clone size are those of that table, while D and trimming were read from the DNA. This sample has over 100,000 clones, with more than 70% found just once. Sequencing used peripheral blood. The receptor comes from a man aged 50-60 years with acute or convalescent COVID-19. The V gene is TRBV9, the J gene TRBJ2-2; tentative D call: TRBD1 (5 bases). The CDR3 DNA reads TGTGCCAGCAGCGTAGCAAAGGAGACAGCAAACACCGGGGAGCTGTTTTTT. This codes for CASSVAKETANTGELFF.